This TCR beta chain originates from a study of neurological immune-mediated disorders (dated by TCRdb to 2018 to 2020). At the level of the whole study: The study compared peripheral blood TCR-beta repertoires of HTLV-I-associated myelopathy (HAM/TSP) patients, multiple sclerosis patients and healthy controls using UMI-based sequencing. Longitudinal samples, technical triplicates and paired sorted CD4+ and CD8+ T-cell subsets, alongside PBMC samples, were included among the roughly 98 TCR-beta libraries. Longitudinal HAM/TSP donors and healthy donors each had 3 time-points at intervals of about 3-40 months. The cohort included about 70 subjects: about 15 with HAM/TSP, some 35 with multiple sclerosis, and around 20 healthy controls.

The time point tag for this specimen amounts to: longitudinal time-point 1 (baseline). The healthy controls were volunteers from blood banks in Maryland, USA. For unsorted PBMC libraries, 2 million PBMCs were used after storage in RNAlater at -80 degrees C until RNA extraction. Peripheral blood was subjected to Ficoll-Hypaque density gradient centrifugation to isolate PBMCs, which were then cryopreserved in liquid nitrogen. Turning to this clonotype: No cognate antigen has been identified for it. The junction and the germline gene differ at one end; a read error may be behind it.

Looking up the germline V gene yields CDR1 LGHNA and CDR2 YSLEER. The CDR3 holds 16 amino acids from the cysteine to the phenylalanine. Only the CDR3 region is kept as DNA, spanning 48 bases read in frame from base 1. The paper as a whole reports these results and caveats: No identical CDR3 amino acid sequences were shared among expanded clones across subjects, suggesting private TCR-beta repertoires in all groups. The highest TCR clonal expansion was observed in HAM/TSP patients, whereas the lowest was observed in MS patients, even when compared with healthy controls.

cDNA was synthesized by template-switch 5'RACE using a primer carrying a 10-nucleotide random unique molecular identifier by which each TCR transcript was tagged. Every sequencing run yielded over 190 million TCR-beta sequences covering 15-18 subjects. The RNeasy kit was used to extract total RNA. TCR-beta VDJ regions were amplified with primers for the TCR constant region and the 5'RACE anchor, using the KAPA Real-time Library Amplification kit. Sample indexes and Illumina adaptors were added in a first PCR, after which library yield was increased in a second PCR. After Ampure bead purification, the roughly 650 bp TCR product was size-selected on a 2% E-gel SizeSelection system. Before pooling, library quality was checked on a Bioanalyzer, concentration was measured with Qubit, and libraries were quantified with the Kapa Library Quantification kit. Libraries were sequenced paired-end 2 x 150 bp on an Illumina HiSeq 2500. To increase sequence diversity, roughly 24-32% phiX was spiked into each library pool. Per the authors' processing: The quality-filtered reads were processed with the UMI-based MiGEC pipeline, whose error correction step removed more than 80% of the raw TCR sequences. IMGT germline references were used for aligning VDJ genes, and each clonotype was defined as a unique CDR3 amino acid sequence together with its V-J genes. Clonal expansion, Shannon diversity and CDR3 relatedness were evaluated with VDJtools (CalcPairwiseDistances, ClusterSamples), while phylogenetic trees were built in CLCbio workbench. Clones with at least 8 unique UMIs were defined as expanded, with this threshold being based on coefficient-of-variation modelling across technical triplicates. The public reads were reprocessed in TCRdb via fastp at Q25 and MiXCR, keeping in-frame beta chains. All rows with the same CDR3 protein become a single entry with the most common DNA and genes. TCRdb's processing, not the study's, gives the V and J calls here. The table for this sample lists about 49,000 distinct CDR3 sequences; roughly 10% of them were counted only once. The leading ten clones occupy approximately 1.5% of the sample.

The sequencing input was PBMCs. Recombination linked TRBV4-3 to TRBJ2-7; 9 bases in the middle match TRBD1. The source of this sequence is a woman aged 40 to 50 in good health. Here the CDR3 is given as CASRQSRTGAPYEQYF. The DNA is TGCGCCAGCCGCCAATCCCGGACAGGGGCCCCCTACGAGCAGTACTTC.